This T cell receptor beta chain was recorded in a study of cytomegalovirus exposure and HLA in healthy donors. Germline V CDR1 and CDR2: LGHNA, YSLEER. After removal of 4 bases from V and 4 bases from J, the junction contained 5 bases not matched to a gene. This CDR3 has 15 amino acids. 13 Jbeta primers and 60 Vbeta primers were used for the PCR. Using immunoSEQ multiplex PCR, the repertoire was profiled, and TCRdb retains in-frame clones only, with some absent. Of approximately 200,000 clones in the sample, approximately 87% are singletons; the top ten hold around 1.2%. This clone was observed a single time.

Sequencing was done on a sample of PBMCs. The sequence derives from a human donor in good health. This chain connects TRBV4-3 to TRBJ2-1, with 9 bases lining up with TRBD2. CDR3 in amino acids: CASSRGRGGYNEQFF. DNA of the CDR3: TGCGCCAGCAGCCGGGGGCGGGGGGGATACAATGAGCAGTTCTTC.